This T cell receptor beta chain was sequenced during a study of cytomegalovirus exposure and HLA in healthy donors. The CDR3 runs 14 residues. Germline CDR1 and CDR2: SGHTA and FQGNSA. V was pared by 6 bases and J by 8 bases, with 10 bases of the junction left unmatched. Here immunoSEQ multiplex PCR was the method, and the copy in TCRdb shows in-frame clones only, minus some. The data hold roughly 130,000 clones, with 88% observed a single time. This clone was seen just once. V usage is TRBV7-2 and J usage is TRBJ1-2; 9 bases line up with TRBD1. Sequencing was performed on PBMCs. The clonotype comes from a man younger than 45 in good health and CMV-seronegative. The CDR3 is CASSRDREFWGYTF. CDR3 coding DNA: TGTGCCAGCAGTCGGGACAGGGAATTTTGGGGCTACACCTTC. The full variable domain, completed using reference TRBV7-2 and TRBJ1-2, is GAGVSQSPSNKVTEKGKDVELRCDPISGHTALYWYRQSLGQGLEFLIYFQGNSAPDKSGLPSDRFSAERTGGSVSTLTIQRTQQEDSAVYLCASSRDREFWGYTFGSGTRLTVV.